These 25 T cell receptor beta chains came from one sample sequenced in a study of blood T cell repertoires in COVID-19. Method: immunoSEQ multiplex PCR; TCRdb's copy keeps in-frame clones and lacks some. The profile shows hundreds of thousands of clones, approximately 91% of them singletons. The sample consisted of peripheral blood. The receptors derive from a woman between 65 and 79 years old with COVID-19, enrolled during active disease.

The chain is built from TRBV19 and TRBJ2-7, with TRBD1 as a possible D gene (5 bases). The V end was cut by 3 bases, the J end by 7 bases, with 13 bases between. The CDR3 totals 13 residues. Germline values: CDR1 LNHDA, CDR2 SQIVND (reference sequence). This chain's CDR3 is CASSIQGVGEQYF. CDR3 sequence (DNA): TGTGCCAGTAGTATTCAAGGGGTTGGGGAGCAGTACTTC.

The chain employs TRBV5-8 and TRBJ2-7, with D hard to call. The CDR3 extends over 13 amino acids. CDR1 is SGHTS, CDR2 YDEGEE, per germline. Between the trimmed V and J ends, which lost 1 base and 0 bases, there was a span of 5 bases. The CDR3 bases are TGTGCCAGCAGCTTGATGAGCTCCTACGAGCAGTACTTC. Translating it yields CASSLMSSYEQYF.

The chain couples TRBV4-1 to TRBJ1-5; 7 positions agree with TRBD1. Germline CDR1 and CDR2: MGHRA and YSYEKL. This CDR3 region has 15 residues. J was trimmed by 5 bases and V by 0 bases; bases with no gene match: 4. CDR3: CASSQEDRQDQPQHF. DNA for the CDR3: TGCGCCAGCAGCCAAGAGGACAGGCAAGATCAGCCCCAGCATTTT.

In DNA, the CDR3 is TGTGCCAGCAGCCTCGAACAGGGAAATACGCAGTATTTT. Protein product: CASSLEQGNTQYF. The rearrangement uses TRBV7-3 and TRBJ2-3, with D perhaps matching TRBD1 (6 bases). The CDR3 loop spans 13 amino acids. The V end was cut by 5 bases, the J end by 7 bases, with 13 bases between. Germline-derived CDR1 and CDR2 are SGHTA and FQGTGA.

The J gene is TRBJ2-2, the V gene TRBV7-2, with 7 positions matching TRBD1. Germline V CDR1 and CDR2: SGHTA, FQGNSA. The CDR3 runs to 15 residues. Trimming cost V 5 bases and J 6 bases; bases outside gene matches: 9. This chain's CDR3 is CASSPSTGAAGELFF. For the CDR3, the DNA is TGTGCCAGCAGCCCTAGCACAGGGGCCGCCGGGGAGCTGTTTTTT. Based on the CDR3 plus reference TRBV7-2 and TRBJ2-2, the full variable domain is GAGVSQSPSNKVTEKGKDVELRCDPISGHTALYWYRQSLGQGLEFLIYFQGNSAPDKSGLPSDRFSAERTGGSVSTLTIQRTQQEDSAVYLCASSPSTGAAGELFFGEGSRLTVL.

The gene calls are TRBV9 and TRBJ2-2, with D tentatively TRBD1 (5 bases). V lost 0 bases and J lost 0, with 9 bases in between. Germline CDR1 and CDR2: SGDLS and YYNGEE. This CDR3 has 16 residues. The CDR3 DNA reads as TGTGCCAGCAGCGTAGCTGGGGCATCGAACACCGGGGAGCTGTTTTTT. Its protein is CASSVAGASNTGELFF.

The chain combines TRBV11-2 with TRBJ2-1; the match to TRBD2 covers 10 bases. This CDR3 contains 14 residues. CDR1 is SGHAT, CDR2 FQNNGV, per germline. V lost 6 bases and J lost 5; bases outside the gene matches: 4. The DNA of the CDR3 is TGTGCCAGCAGTCGGCTAGCGGGGGACAATGAGCAGTTCTTC. Its translation: CASSRLAGDNEQFF. The full variable domain, its missing parts supplied by reference TRBV11-2 and TRBJ2-1, is EAGVAQSPRYKIIEKRQSVAFWCNPISGHATLYWYQQILGQGPKLLIQFQNNGVVDDSQLPKDRFSAERLKGVDSTLKIQPAKLEDSAVYLCASSRLAGDNEQFFGPGTRLTVL.

This clone was observed a single time. This chain connects TRBV11-3 to TRBJ2-5; TRBD1 matches 8 bases. The CDR3 is 16 amino acids. CDR1 is SGHNT and CDR2 is YENEEA in the germline V gene. V trimming: 5 bases; J trimming: 5 bases; junction bases outside the gene matches: 13. Here the CDR3 DNA reads TGTGCCAGCAGCCCCGGAGCTTACAGGGGGACGGAGACCCAGTACTTC. It codes for CASSPGAYRGTETQYF.

The gene calls are TRBV4-1 and TRBJ1-2; D is perhaps TRBD1 (6 bases). The CDR3 consists of 14 residues. Trimming removed 0 bases at V and 7 bases at J, with 12 bases between. Germline CDR1 reads MGHRA; CDR2 reads YSYEKL. DNA of the CDR3: TGCGCCAGCAGCCAAGAGGGGGCTATAGGTGGCTACACCTTC. This encodes CASSQEGAIGGYTF.

V is TRBV6-5 and J is TRBJ2-1, with 7 bases lining up with TRBD1. J gave up 2 bases and V 5 bases, and 6 bases lay outside the gene matches. Looked up from germline, CDR1 is MNHEY and CDR2 is SVGAGI. This CDR3 region has 15 residues. The CDR3 coding sequence is TGTGCCAGCAGTACCCAAAGGGGGCCCTACAATGAGCAGTTCTTC. Translation gives CASSTQRGPYNEQFF.

V and J are TRBV10-1 and TRBJ2-5; 9 bases are shared with TRBD2. Germline-derived CDR1 and CDR2 are WNHNN and SYGVQD (reference sequence). The CDR3 extends over 13 amino acids. The junction had 2 bases not matched to a gene; V was cut back by 4 bases and J by 5 bases. DNA of the CDR3: TGCGCCAGCAGTGCTAGCGGGACCGAGACCCAGTACTTC. Translated, it gives CASSASGTETQYF.

This sequence joins TRBV10-2 and TRBJ1-2; the D gene is possibly TRBD1 (5 bases). The CDR3 runs to 13 residues. Germline assignment: CDR1 WSHSY and CDR2 SAAADI. Trimming left V 10 bases short and J 2 bases short, with 14 bases between. Here the CDR3 reads CATVPGLNYGYTF. The CDR3 DNA reads TGCGCCACCGTGCCGGGACTCAACTATGGCTACACCTTC.

The rearrangement joins TRBV7-2 to TRBJ1-2; D is ambiguous. The CDR3 contains 12 residues. Germline CDR1 SGHTA, CDR2 FQGNSA. Trimming took 1 base from V and 7 from J, leaving 7 bases between them. CDR3 region: CASSLGERGYTF. The DNA of the CDR3 is TGTGCCAGCAGCTTAGGGGAGCGTGGCTACACCTTC.

In its sample, this clone was seen a few times. The V gene is TRBV29-1, the J gene TRBJ1-3; D is perhaps TRBD1 (5 bases). The ends were cut back, 3 bases at V and 0 bases at J, with 9 bases in the middle. The CDR3 loop spans 14 amino acids. CDR1 SQVTM and CDR2 ANQGSEA come from the germline V gene. CDR3 bases: TGCAGCGTTGAGGACAATAGCTCTGGAAACACCATATATTTT. It specifies CSVEDNSSGNTIYF.

This clone occurred once. The V gene is TRBV4-1, the J gene TRBJ1-2, with 9 bases aligning to TRBD1. The V gene end was trimmed by 3 bases and the J gene end by 1 base; junction bases not matched to a gene: 6. The CDR3 runs 16 residues. Germline CDR1 MGHRA, CDR2 YSYEKL. CDR3 bases: TGCGCCAGCAGCCACCGGGACAGGGAAGTTAACTATGGCTACACCTTC. Encoded protein: CASSHRDREVNYGYTF.

In DNA, the CDR3 is TGCGCCAGCGCTGAACAGATGAACACTGAAGCTTTCTTT. It is translated as CASAEQMNTEAFF. The rearrangement joins TRBV5-1 to TRBJ1-1; unclear D gene. The CDR3 has 13 amino acids. V was cut by 7 bases and J by 0 bases, with 10 bases left in between. Germline assignment: CDR1 SGHRS and CDR2 YFSETQ.

The V call is TRBV19, the J call TRBJ1-6; perhaps TRBD1 as D (6 bases). CDR1 is LNHDA, CDR2 SQIVND, per germline (reference sequence). This CDR3 region has 13 residues. The V gene lost 1 base and the J gene lost 10 bases, with 8 bases spanning the gap. For the CDR3, the DNA is TGTGCCAGTAGTATAGGGGGACAATCACCCCTCCACTTT. As protein: CASSIGGQSPLHF.

The chain is built from TRBV6-2 or TRBV6-3 and TRBJ2-5; 8 bases line up with TRBD1. The V segment lost 4 bases and the J segment 6 bases; nucleotides outside the gene matches: 7. Germline V gives CDR1 MNHEY, CDR2 SVGEGT. This CDR3 is built from 14 residues. The CDR3 protein is CASSSAGGAKTQYF. The CDR3 nucleotides are TGTGCCAGCAGTTCCGCAGGGGGCGCAAAGACCCAGTACTTC.

J is TRBJ1-5 and V is TRBV19; a possible D gene is TRBD1 (6 bases). Germline V gene sequence: CDR1 LNHDA, CDR2 SQIVND (reference sequence). Trimming shortened V by 7 bases and J by 5 bases, and 18 bases separated the two germline ends. This CDR3 region has 15 residues. The CDR3 DNA sequence: TGTGCCAGTAACCATCTAGGGGGTATGGATCAGCCCCAGCATTTT. Protein product: CASNHLGGMDQPQHF. The variable domain in full, with the rest retrieved from reference TRBV19 and TRBJ1-5, is DGGITQSPKYLFRKEGQNVTLSCEQNLNHDAMYWYRQDPGQGLRLIYYSQIVNDFQKGDIAEGYSVSREKKESFPLTVTSAQKNPTAFYLCASNHLGGMDQPQHFGDGTRLSIL.

V and J are TRBV4-1 and TRBJ1-1, with D unclear. Germline lookup yields CDR1 MGHRA and CDR2 YSYEKL. The CDR3 runs 14 residues. V lost 4 bases and J 4 bases, leaving 13 bases between the germline ends. The DNA for the CDR3 is TGCGCCAGCAGCCTCGAAAGGCAGGTCACTGAAGCTTTCTTT. Translation gives CASSLERQVTEAFF.

This chain uses TRBV7-9 with TRBJ2-7; unclear D gene. CDR1 and CDR2 (germline): SEHNR, FQNEAQ (reference sequence). The CDR3 has 13 amino acids. V was pared by 5 bases and J by 4 bases, with 12 bases between. CDR3 amino acids: CASSPSTGYEQYF. Here the CDR3 DNA reads TGTGCCAGCAGCCCATCGACTGGTTACGAGCAGTACTTC.

The chain couples TRBV18 to TRBJ2-7, with 9 bases fitting TRBD1. Germline CDR1 and CDR2: KGHSH and LQKENI. The CDR3 runs to 16 residues. V gave up 3 bases and J gave up 1 base; unmatched junction bases: 7. The CDR3 is CASSPGDRDGSYEQYF. In DNA form, the CDR3 reads TGTGCCAGCTCACCGGGGGACAGGGATGGATCCTACGAGCAGTACTTC.

This sequence joins TRBV18 and TRBJ2-7; TRBD1 matches at 7 bases. CDR3 length equals 14 residues. The V segment lost 3 bases and the J segment 3 bases; nucleotides outside the gene matches: 5. Germline-derived CDR1 and CDR2 are KGHSH and LQKENI. The CDR3 sequence is CASSPTQGDYEQYF. The CDR3 DNA reads TGTGCCAGCTCACCGACTCAGGGGGACTACGAGCAGTACTTC.

The chain recombines TRBV19 with TRBJ2-1; 7 positions agree with TRBD2. This CDR3 region has 15 residues. CDR1 is LNHDA and CDR2 is SQIVND in the germline V gene (reference sequence). After removal of 3 bases from V and 6 bases from J, the junction contained 8 bases not matched to a gene. CDR3 protein: CASSIVGTIANEQFF. In DNA, the CDR3 is TGTGCCAGTAGTATTGTAGGGACTATAGCCAATGAGCAGTTCTTC.

The J gene is TRBJ2-3, the V gene TRBV6-2 or TRBV6-3; 11 bases match TRBD2. The trim removed 2 bases at V and 4 bases at J, leaving 5 bases unmatched. This CDR3 is 16 amino acids long. Per the germline V gene, CDR1 is MNHEY and CDR2 is SVGEGT. In nucleotides, the CDR3 is TGTGCCAGCAGTTACGATAGCGGGGGGGCCTCAGATACGCAGTATTTT. Translating gives CASSYDSGGASDTQYF.